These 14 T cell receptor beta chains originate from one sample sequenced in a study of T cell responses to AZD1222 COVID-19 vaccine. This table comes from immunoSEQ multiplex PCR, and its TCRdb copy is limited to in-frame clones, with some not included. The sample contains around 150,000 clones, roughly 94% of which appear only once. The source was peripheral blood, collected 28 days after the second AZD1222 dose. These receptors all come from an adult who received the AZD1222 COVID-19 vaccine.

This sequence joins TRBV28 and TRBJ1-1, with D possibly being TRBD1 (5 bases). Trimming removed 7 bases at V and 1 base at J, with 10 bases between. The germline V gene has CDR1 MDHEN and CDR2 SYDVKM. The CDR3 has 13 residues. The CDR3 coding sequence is TGTGCCAGCACCTGGGGCCCGAACACTGAAGCTTTCTTT. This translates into CASTWGPNTEAFF.

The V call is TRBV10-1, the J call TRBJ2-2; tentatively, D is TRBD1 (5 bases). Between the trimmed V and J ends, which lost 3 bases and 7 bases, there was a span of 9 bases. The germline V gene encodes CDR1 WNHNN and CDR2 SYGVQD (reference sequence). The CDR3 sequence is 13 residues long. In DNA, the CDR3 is TGCGCCAGCAGTGACCAGGGCGGCGGGGAGCTGTTTTTT. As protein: CASSDQGGGELFF.

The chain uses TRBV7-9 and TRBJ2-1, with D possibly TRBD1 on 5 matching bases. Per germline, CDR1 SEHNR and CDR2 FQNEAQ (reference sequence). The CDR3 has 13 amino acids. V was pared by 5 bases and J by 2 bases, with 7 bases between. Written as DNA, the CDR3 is TGTGCCAGCAGCAAGACAGCCTACAATGAGCAGTTCTTC. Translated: CASSKTAYNEQFF.

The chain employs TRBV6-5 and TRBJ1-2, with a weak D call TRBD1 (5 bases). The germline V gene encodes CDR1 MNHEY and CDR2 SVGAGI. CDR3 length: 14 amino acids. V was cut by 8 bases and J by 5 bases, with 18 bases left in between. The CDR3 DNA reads TGTGCCAGCTCACCAGACGTCGGGGCATATGGCTACACCTTC. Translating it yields CASSPDVGAYGYTF.

CDR3 sequence reads: CASSTDPTYEQYF. DNA for the CDR3: TGTGCCAGCAGCACAGACCCCACCTACGAGCAGTACTTC. The J gene is TRBJ2-7, the V gene TRBV7-2; D not resolved. The V and J ends lost 5 bases and 2 bases respectively, with 10 bases between them. There are 13 residues in the CDR3. Germline CDR1 reads SGHTA; CDR2 reads FQGNSA.

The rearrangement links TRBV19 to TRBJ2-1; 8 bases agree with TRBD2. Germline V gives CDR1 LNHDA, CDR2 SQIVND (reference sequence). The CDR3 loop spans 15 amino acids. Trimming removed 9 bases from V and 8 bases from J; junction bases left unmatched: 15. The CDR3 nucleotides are TGTGCCAGCACCTCCCAAGCGGGAGCTTGGGATGAGCAGTTCTTC. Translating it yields CASTSQAGAWDEQFF.

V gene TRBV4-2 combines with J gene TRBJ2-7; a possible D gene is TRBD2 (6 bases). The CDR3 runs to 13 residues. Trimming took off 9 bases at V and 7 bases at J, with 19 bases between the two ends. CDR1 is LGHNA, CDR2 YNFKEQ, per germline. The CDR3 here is CASQAGPTGEQYF. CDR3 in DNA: TGTGCCAGTCAGGCGGGACCCACGGGAGAGCAGTACTTC.

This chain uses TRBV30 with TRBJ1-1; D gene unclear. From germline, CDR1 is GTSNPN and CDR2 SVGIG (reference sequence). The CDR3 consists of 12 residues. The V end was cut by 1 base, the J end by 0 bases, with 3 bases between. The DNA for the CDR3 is TGTGCCTGGAGTGGGATGAACACTGAAGCTTTCTTT. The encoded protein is CAWSGMNTEAFF. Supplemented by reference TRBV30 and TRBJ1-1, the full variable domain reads SQTIHQWPATLVQPVGSPLSLECTVEGTSNPNLYWYRQAAGRGLQLLFYSVGIGQISSEVPQNLSASRPQDRQFILSSKKLLLSDSGFYLCAWSGMNTEAFFGQGTRLTVV.

CDR3: CASTPGLYTEAFF. Written as DNA, the CDR3 is TGTGCCAGCACCCCTGGACTTTACACTGAAGCTTTCTTT. The chain employs TRBV6-2 or TRBV6-3 and TRBJ1-1, with D unclear. The germline V gene encodes CDR1 MNHEY and CDR2 SVGEGT. The CDR3 loop spans 13 amino acids. Trimming cost V 7 bases and J 3 bases, with 12 bases left between them.

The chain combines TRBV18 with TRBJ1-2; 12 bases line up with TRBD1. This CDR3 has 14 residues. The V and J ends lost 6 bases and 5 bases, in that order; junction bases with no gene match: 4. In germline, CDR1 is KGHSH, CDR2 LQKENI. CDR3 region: CASSQGQGAYGYTF. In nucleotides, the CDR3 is TGTGCCAGCTCTCAGGGACAGGGGGCTTATGGCTACACCTTC.

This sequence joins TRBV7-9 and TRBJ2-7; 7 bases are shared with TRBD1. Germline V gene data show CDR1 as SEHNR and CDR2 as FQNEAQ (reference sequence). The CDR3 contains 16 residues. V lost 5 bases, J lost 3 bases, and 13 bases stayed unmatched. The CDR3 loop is CASSGISGTDLYEQYF. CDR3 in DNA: TGTGCCAGCAGCGGTATTTCCGGGACAGACCTCTACGAGCAGTACTTC.

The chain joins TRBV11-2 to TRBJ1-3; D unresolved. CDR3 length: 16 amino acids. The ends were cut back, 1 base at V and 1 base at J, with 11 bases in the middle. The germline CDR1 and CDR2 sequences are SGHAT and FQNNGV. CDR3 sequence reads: CASSLATLGSGNTIYF. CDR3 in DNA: TGTGCCAGCAGCTTAGCTACCCTCGGATCTGGAAACACCATATATTTT.

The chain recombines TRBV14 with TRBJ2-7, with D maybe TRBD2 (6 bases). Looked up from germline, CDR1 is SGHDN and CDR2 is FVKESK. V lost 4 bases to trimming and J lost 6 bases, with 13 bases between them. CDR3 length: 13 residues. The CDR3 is CASSPRLEGEQYF. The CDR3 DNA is TGTGCCAGCAGCCCTCGACTAGAGGGCGAGCAGTACTTC.

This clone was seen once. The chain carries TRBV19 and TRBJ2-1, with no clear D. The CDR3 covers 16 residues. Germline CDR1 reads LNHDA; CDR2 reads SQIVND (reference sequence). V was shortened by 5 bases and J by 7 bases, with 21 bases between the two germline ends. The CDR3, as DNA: TGTGCCAGTAGTCAGACGTTTGCAGGCCCGAGAAATGAGCAGTTCTTC. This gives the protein CASSQTFAGPRNEQFF.